What follows are 21 T cell receptor beta chains derived from one specimen sequenced in a study of neurological immune-mediated disorders. TCRdb re-called the 5' RACE reads with MiXCR, one entry per CDR3 protein. The sample lists about 41,000 distinct CDR3 sequences; approximately 12% were seen once. Input material: PBMCs. The receptors were sampled from a female donor in good health.

This clonotype was detected ten times or more. This chain links TRBV10-3 with TRBJ2-4; the match to TRBD2 covers 13 bases. The CDR3 spans 17 residues. The junction had 15 bases not matched to a gene; V was cut back by 8 bases and J by 8 bases. CDR1 is ENHRY and CDR2 is SYGVKD in the germline V gene. The CDR3 nucleotides are TGTGCCATCGGGACCTTAACCGGGACTAGCGGGAAGTACATTCAGTACTTC. It specifies CAIGTLTGTSGKYIQYF.

At least ten counts were recorded for this clonotype. The rearrangement uses TRBV10-3 and TRBJ2-1, with 8 bases aligning to TRBD2. The CDR3 has 15 amino acids. After removal of 7 bases from V and 9 bases from J, the junction contained 14 bases not matched to a gene. Germline CDR1 ENHRY, CDR2 SYGVKD. The CDR3 region is CAIKQTSGEAVEQFF. CDR3 in DNA: TGTGCCATCAAACAAACTAGCGGCGAAGCGGTTGAGCAGTTCTTC.

This clonotype was recorded a few times. The CDR3 reads CASSYWRGAQETQYF. For the CDR3, the DNA is TGTGCCAGCAGTTACTGGCGGGGGGCCCAAGAGACCCAGTACTTC. The rearrangement uses TRBV6-5 and TRBJ2-5; 8 positions agree with TRBD2. Germline V CDR1 and CDR2: MNHEY, SVGAGI. This CDR3 comprises 15 residues. Trimming cost V 1 base and J 1 base; bases outside gene matches: 2.

This clonotype was found many times. The chain is built from TRBV20-1 and TRBJ1-2, with D perhaps matching TRBD1 (5 bases). Trimming removed 5 bases at V and 3 bases at J, with 7 bases between. Germline V lookup: CDR1 DFQATT, CDR2 SNEGSKA (reference sequence). There are 11 residues in the CDR3. The CDR3: CSALTDYGYTF. For the CDR3, the DNA is TGCAGTGCTTTGACAGACTATGGCTACACCTTC.

This rearrangement joins TRBV7-3 to TRBJ2-7; a possible D gene is TRBD2 (5 bases). V shed 2 bases and J shed 10 bases, with 18 bases lying between them. Germline V CDR1 and CDR2: SGHTA, FQGTGA. The CDR3 covers 14 residues. The CDR3: CASSLQGNSGYQYF. CDR3 DNA sequence: TGTGCCAGCAGCTTACAAGGTAACAGCGGCTATCAGTACTTC.

This clonotype was picked up many times. The chain uses TRBV20-1 and TRBJ2-6; D perhaps matches TRBD1 (6 bases). The V and J ends lost 6 bases and 2 bases respectively, with 8 bases between them. From germline, CDR1 is DFQATT and CDR2 SNEGSKA (reference sequence). This CDR3 contains 13 residues. The CDR3 here is CSARTAGANVLTF. Here the CDR3 DNA reads TGCAGTGCCAGGACAGCTGGGGCCAACGTCCTGACTTTC.

At least ten counts were recorded for this clonotype. The rearrangement joins TRBV20-1 to TRBJ2-7, with D perhaps matching TRBD1 (6 bases). CDR1 DFQATT and CDR2 SNEGSKA come from the germline V gene (reference sequence). V was trimmed by 4 bases and J by 6 bases, leaving 22 bases between them. The CDR3 loop spans 15 amino acids. The CDR3 DNA is TGCAGTGCTACCCTTCACAGGGAGAGTTTGGGCGAGCAGTACTTC. Translating it yields CSATLHRESLGEQYF.

This clonotype was observed many times. The chain uses TRBV4-1 and TRBJ1-2; no clear D. The V gene lost 4 bases and the J gene lost 2 bases, with 14 bases spanning the gap. The CDR3 spans 15 residues. Germline CDR1 is MGHRA and CDR2 is YSYEKL. CDR3: CASSPLKEQNYGYTF. The CDR3, as DNA: TGCGCCAGCAGCCCCCTGAAGGAACAGAACTATGGCTACACCTTC.

The sample holds one count of this clonotype. This sequence may be a read error, since a much larger clone differs from it by one base. CDR3 in DNA: TGCGCCAGCAGCTTGGTCCCCCGAGAGACCCAGTACTTC. This translates into CASSLVPRETQYF. The rearrangement uses TRBV5-1 and TRBJ2-5; D unresolved. Per germline, CDR1 SGHRS and CDR2 YFSETQ. V dropped 0 bases and J dropped 4 bases, with 7 bases sitting between them. This CDR3 comprises 13 residues.

This clonotype was counted ten times or more. The chain has TRBV11-1 and TRBJ1-2; maybe TRBD1 (5 bases). Trimming cost V 6 bases and J 6 bases, with 14 bases left between them. CDR1 is SGHAT and CDR2 is FQDESV in the germline V gene (reference sequence). The CDR3 extends over 13 amino acids. The CDR3 DNA is TGTGCCAGCAGAGAATCAGGGAACCATGGCTACACCTTC. Its translation is CASRESGNHGYTF.

This clonotype was counted ten times or more. CDR3 amino acids: CASSARDRGLGYTF. CDR3 DNA: TGTGCCAGCAGTGCCCGGGACAGGGGGCTCGGCTACACCTTC. The J gene is TRBJ1-2, the V gene TRBV7-8; TRBD1 aligns across 12 bases. This CDR3 is 14 amino acids long. The V gene's germline CDR1 is SGHVS and CDR2 FQNEAQ. V gave up 6 bases and J gave up 8 bases; unmatched junction bases: 7.

This clonotype was picked up many times. The gene calls are TRBV20-1 and TRBJ1-4, with 10 nucleotides matching TRBD1. The CDR3 runs to 15 residues. Germline loops: CDR1 DFQATT, CDR2 SNEGSKA (reference sequence). V trimming: 1 base; J trimming: 6 bases; junction bases outside the gene matches: 5. DNA of the CDR3: TGCAGTGCTAGAGCCCTTGGGACAGGGGATGAAAAACTGTTTTTT. Translating gives CSARALGTGDEKLFF.

This clonotype was found many times. The chain uses TRBV18 and TRBJ2-3; D possibly uses TRBD1 or TRBD2 (5 bases each). Trimming shortened V by 3 bases and J by 0 bases, and 10 bases separated the two germline ends. This CDR3 region has 15 residues. Germline V gene data show CDR1 as KGHSH and CDR2 as LQKENI. CDR3 residues: CASSPGDGSTDTQYF. In nucleotides, the CDR3 is TGTGCCAGCTCACCCGGGGACGGCAGCACAGATACGCAGTATTTT.

Many counts were recorded for this clonotype. V is TRBV29-1 and J is TRBJ2-3; D is undetermined. The CDR3 runs to 16 residues. V was pared by 1 base and J by 0 bases, with 14 bases between. Germline assignment: CDR1 SQVTM and CDR2 ANQGSEA. This CDR3 reads CSVEGGRSSSTDTQYF. The DNA of the CDR3 is TGCAGCGTTGAAGGCGGAAGATCCTCTAGCACAGATACGCAGTATTTT.

This clonotype appeared many times. The chain couples TRBV6-5 to TRBJ1-6, with D perhaps matching TRBD1 (6 bases). V was cut by 7 bases and J by 6 bases, with 10 bases left in between. From germline, CDR1 is MNHEY and CDR2 SVGAGI. The CDR3 is 13 amino acids. CDR3 residues: CASTSRGNSPLHF. CDR3 DNA sequence: TGTGCCAGCACGTCCAGGGGTAATTCACCCCTCCACTTT.

This clonotype was found many times. V usage is TRBV4-1 and J usage is TRBJ2-1; TRBD2 agrees at 10 bases. The V and J ends lost 0 bases and 9 bases, in that order; junction bases with no gene match: 8. The CDR3 is 16 amino acids. Germline CDR1 and CDR2: MGHRA and YSYEKL. CDR3 sequence: CASSQEDSGRWVEQFF. As DNA, the CDR3 is TGCGCCAGCAGCCAAGAAGATAGCGGGAGGTGGGTTGAGCAGTTCTTC.

This clonotype was observed at least ten times. The V gene is TRBV7-2, the J gene TRBJ1-2; 11 bases fit TRBD1. This CDR3 spans 15 amino acids. Germline V gene sequence: CDR1 SGHTA, CDR2 FQGNSA. With 5 bases clipped from V and 7 bases from J, the junction kept 9 bases outside the gene matches. CDR3 amino acids: CASSRDGDRGIGYTF. CDR3 coding DNA: TGTGCCAGCAGCCGAGACGGGGACAGGGGGATTGGCTACACCTTC.

This clonotype has ten or more counts. V gene TRBV20-1 combines with J gene TRBJ2-3; 9 nucleotides match TRBD2. V gave up 7 bases and J gave up 6 bases; unmatched junction bases: 5. The CDR3 runs 12 residues. Germline V gives CDR1 DFQATT, CDR2 SNEGSKA (reference sequence). In DNA, the CDR3 is TGCAGTGTGGTTGCGGGGGGGGATACGCAGTATTTT. It encodes CSVVAGGDTQYF.

This clonotype was seen ten or more times. This sequence joins TRBV5-1 and TRBJ2-1; D is possibly TRBD2 (6 bases). Looked up from germline, CDR1 is SGHRS and CDR2 is YFSETQ. The CDR3 is 14 amino acids. V dropped 4 bases and J dropped 0 bases, with 8 bases sitting between them. DNA of the CDR3: TGCGCCAGCAGCACCGGGAGCTCCTACAATGAGCAGTTCTTC. As protein: CASSTGSSYNEQFF.

This clonotype was detected many times. This chain connects TRBV20-1 to TRBJ1-2, with D maybe TRBD1 (5 bases). V lost 1 base and J 7 bases, leaving 7 bases between the germline ends. The V gene's germline CDR1 is DFQATT and CDR2 SNEGSKA (reference sequence). The CDR3 covers 11 residues. The CDR3 DNA sequence: TGCAGTGCTAGAGCGGGGGTTGGCTACACCTTC. Translated, it gives CSARAGVGYTF.

This clonotype showed up many times. The chain joins TRBV3-1 to TRBJ1-1; 7 nucleotides agree with TRBD1. Unmatched junction bases numbered 6, after V lost 6 bases and J lost 2 bases. Per germline, CDR1 LGHDT and CDR2 YNNKEL (reference sequence). The CDR3 sequence is 14 residues long. CDR3 amino acids: CASRQTGPNTEAFF. The CDR3, as DNA: TGTGCCAGCAGGCAGACAGGGCCTAACACTGAAGCTTTCTTT.